This T cell receptor beta chain was recovered during a study of OX40 agonist ivuxolimab in advanced cancers. The study in broad terms: Ivuxolimab, which targeted the costimulatory receptor OX40 (CD134), was an agonistic, fully human IgG2 monoclonal antibody. Intravenous ivuxolimab was administered to patients every 2 weeks at six dose levels: 0.01, 0.1, 0.3, 1.5, 3 and 10 mg/kg. Of the roughly 53 patients in dose escalation, 19 had hepatocellular carcinoma, approximately 15 had melanoma, 9 had renal cell carcinoma and 9 had head and neck cancer. A male proportion of roughly 80% and a mean age of about 60 years, ranging from 23 to 79, were recorded for the dose-escalation cohort. Patients were allowed to have had prior anti-PD-1, anti-PD-L1 or anti-CTLA-4 therapy, and around 40% of the dose-escalation patients had previously received checkpoint inhibitors. Partial responses occurred in three dose-escalation patients, of whom one had hepatocellular carcinoma and two had cutaneous melanoma. Peripheral TCRbeta sequencing was intended to test whether TCR sequence diversity was altered and clonal T-cell expansion was caused by ivuxolimab. The paper describes the monotherapy dose-escalation part (N = 52 patients) of the phase I trial of ivuxolimab.

The germline V end is reduced by 1 base and the J end by 7 bases; junction bases left unmatched: 5. CDR1 and CDR2 (SGHTS, YDEGEE) derive from the germline V gene. The CDR3 numbers 15 residues from cysteine through phenylalanine. Of all the DNA, just the CDR3 is kept, 45 bases in frame from base 1. General study outcomes and caveats: In the 0.1-3.0 mg/kg groups, partial responders were among the patients with the lowest normalized peripheral clonal expansion, particularly in CD8+ T cells. At doses of 0.1 to 3.0 mg/kg, clonal expansion of both CD4+ and CD8+ T cells in blood was seen between baseline and week 6. The antigen specificity of the peripheral T cells that underwent clonal expansion was not determined. After ivuxolimab, more expanded clones were found on average in CD8+ T cells than in CD4+ T cells. Low levels of normalized T-cell clonal expansion were also seen in some nonresponding patients.

Genomic DNA was isolated from the sorted cells so that the TCRbeta CDR3 region could be sequenced. TCRbeta CDR3 regions were sequenced using the immunoSEQ Assay. Sourced from immuneACCESS, this table was stored by TCRdb with only in-frame sequences that have V and J called. A share of the clones is absent; for the studies checked, an unresolved V gene accounts for under half, and the remainder has no known explanation. Counted in this sample were some 90,000 clones; under 95% of them appeared once. Of the sample, less than 0.35% is held by the ten largest clones. Remarks on this clone: What antigen it recognizes has not been identified. Nothing much larger sits one base from this clone, and base qualities are not available.

Patients with autoimmune disease history or receiving systemic immunosuppression were excluded from the trial. Peripheral blood for TCR sequencing was drawn from every dose cohort at baseline, at cycle 4 day 1 and at cycle 7 day 1. Samples were obtained from an open-label, multicenter, first-in-human phase I dose-escalation trial of ivuxolimab. Adults with locally advanced or metastatic head and neck squamous cell, hepatocellular, melanoma or renal cell carcinoma were enrolled in the trial. Before TCR sequencing, CD4+ T cells and CD8+ T cells from peripheral blood were sorted into separate populations.

The TCR comes from an adult with an advanced solid tumor such as melanoma, head and neck, liver or kidney cancer. In this chain, TRBV5-8 is recombined with TRBJ2-1; 10 bases in the junction line up with TRBD1. The input for sequencing was CD4+ or CD8+ T cells sorted from blood, taken in a trial of the OX40 agonist ivuxolimab. This receptor carries the CDR3 CASSLLGQGENEQFF. The nucleotide sequence reads TGTGCCAGCAGCTTGTTAGGACAGGGGGAAAATGAGCAGTTCTTC.